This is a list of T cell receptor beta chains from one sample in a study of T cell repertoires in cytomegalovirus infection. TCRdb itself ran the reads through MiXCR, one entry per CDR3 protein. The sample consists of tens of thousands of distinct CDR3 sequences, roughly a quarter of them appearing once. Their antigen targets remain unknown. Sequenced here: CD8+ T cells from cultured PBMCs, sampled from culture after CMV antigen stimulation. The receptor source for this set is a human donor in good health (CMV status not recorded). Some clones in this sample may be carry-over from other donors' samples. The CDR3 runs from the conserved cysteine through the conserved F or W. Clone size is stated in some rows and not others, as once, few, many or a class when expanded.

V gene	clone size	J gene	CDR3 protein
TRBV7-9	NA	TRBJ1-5	CASSLATGAEQPQHF
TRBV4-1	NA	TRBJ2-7	CASSQDQGASYEQYF
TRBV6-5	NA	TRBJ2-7	CASSRDNWDRGLYEQYF
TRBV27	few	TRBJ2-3	CASSFTGGLPDTQYF
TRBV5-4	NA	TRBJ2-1	CASIIYGGGTTEGWNEQFF
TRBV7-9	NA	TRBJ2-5	CASSLEPGGETQYF
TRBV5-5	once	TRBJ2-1	CASSLLVAGGVNEQIF
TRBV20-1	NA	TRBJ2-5	CSARDTPGGRKTQYF
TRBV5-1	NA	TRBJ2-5	CASSLDGRGETQYF
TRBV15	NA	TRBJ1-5	CATFDPVSQAQHF
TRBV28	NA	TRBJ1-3	CASSFSGEMRNTIYF
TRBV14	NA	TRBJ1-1	CASSRNMNTEAFF
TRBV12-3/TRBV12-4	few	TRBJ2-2	CASSPSSGQGTNTGELFF
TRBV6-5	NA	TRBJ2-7	CASSYSTGGTSGSYEQYF
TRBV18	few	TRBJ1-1	CASSPPTLADTEAFF
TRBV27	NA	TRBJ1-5	CASSLAGGDKKPQHF
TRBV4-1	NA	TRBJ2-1	CASSQGFLDEQFF
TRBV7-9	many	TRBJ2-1	CASSSPTGGYEQFF
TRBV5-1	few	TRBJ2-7	CASSRAGSSYEQYF
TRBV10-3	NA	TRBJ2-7	CAISESRATGIYEQYF
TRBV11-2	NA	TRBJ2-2	CASSPPLASTGELFF
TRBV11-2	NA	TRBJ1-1	CASKGWNTEAFF
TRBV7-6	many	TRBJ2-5	CASSLVGPVQKETQYF
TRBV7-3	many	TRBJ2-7	CASSLDSTSWDEQYF
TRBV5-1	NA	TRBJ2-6	CAAPGEGAGANVLTF
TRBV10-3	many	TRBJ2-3	CAISESFGQGSTDTQYF
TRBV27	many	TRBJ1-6	CASSLFYRVDSPLHF
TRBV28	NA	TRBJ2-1	CASSSHSGGASNEQFF
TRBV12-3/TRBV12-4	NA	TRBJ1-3	CALEEAGNTIYF
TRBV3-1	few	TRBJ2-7	CASSQGGGRGYEQYF
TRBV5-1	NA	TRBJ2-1	CASSLRPDSYNEQFF
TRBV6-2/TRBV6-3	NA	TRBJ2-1	CASSYSDRGGYNEQFF
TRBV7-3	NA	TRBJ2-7	CASSLVGRGTYEQYF
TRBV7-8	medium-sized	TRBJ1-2	CASSSGQGDYGYTF
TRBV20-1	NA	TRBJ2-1	CSAISTGTSGSEQFF
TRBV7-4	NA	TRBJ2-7	CASSPLSGRFSHEQYF
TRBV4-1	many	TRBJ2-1	CASSQVGLADEQFF
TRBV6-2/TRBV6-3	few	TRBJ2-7	CASSPALFEQYF
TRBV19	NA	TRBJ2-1	CASSIILRGQFNEQFF
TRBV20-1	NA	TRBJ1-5	CSAPPSWGGNQPQHF
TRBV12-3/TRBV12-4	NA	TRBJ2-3	CASSLASAVATQYF
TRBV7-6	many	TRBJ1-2	CASSPWTGLSGGYTF
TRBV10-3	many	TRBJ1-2	CAILPGQGIYGYTF
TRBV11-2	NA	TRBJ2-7	CASSLDSPSEQYF
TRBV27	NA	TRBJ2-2	CASISGGVGELFF
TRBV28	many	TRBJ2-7	CASSYRGREQYF
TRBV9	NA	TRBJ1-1	CASSVEGGTGAEAFF
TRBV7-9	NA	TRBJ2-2	CASSPVLVGGDTGELFF
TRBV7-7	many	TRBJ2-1	CASSLHPAQGSYNEQFF